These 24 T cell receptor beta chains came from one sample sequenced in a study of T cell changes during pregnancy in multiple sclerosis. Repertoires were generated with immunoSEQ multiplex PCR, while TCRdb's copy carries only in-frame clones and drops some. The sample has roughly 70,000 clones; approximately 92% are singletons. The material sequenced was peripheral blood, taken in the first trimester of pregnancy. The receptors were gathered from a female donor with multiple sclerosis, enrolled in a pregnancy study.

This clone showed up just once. The CDR3: CATSRPRTGTTEAFF. The CDR3 nucleotides are TGTGCCACCAGCAGACCTAGGACAGGGACAACTGAAGCTTTCTTT. The J gene is TRBJ1-1, the V gene TRBV15; 8 bases align to TRBD1. This CDR3 region has 15 residues. V trimming: 2 bases; J trimming: 5 bases; junction bases outside the gene matches: 7. Germline values: CDR1 LNHNV, CDR2 YYDKDF (reference sequence).

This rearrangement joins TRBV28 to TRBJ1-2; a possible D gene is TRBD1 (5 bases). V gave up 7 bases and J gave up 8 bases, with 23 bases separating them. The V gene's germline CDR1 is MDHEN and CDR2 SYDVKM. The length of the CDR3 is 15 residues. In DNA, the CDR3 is TGTGCCAGCACATCCGGGGGAGGGAAAGTCGGAGGCTACACCTTC. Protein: CASTSGGGKVGGYTF.

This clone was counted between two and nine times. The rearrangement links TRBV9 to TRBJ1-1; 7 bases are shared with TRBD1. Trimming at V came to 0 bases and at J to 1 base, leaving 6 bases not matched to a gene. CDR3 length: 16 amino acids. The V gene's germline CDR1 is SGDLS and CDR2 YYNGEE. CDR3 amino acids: CASSVAGAGGNTEAFF. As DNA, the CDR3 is TGTGCCAGCAGCGTAGCGGGGGCAGGGGGGAACACTGAAGCTTTCTTT.

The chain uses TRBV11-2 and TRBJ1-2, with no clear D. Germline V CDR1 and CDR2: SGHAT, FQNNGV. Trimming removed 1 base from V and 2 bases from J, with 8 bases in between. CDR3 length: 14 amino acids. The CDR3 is CASSLARINYGYTF. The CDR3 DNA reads TGTGCCAGCAGCTTAGCGCGGATCAACTATGGCTACACCTTC.

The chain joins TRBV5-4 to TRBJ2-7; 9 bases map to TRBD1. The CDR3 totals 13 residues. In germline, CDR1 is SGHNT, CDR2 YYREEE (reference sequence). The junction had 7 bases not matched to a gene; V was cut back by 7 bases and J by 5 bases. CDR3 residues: CASRIQGAHEQYF. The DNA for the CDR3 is TGTGCCAGCCGAATACAGGGGGCCCACGAGCAGTACTTC.

CDR3 amino acids: CASSLGQGVNSPLHF. DNA for the CDR3: TGTGCCAGCAGCTTGGGACAGGGGGTTAATTCACCCCTCCACTTT. The chain uses TRBV5-4 and TRBJ1-6; TRBD1 matches at 9 bases. After removal of 0 bases from V and 6 bases from J, the junction contained 1 base not matched to a gene. Germline V lookup: CDR1 SGHNT, CDR2 YYREEE (reference sequence). This CDR3 spans 15 amino acids.

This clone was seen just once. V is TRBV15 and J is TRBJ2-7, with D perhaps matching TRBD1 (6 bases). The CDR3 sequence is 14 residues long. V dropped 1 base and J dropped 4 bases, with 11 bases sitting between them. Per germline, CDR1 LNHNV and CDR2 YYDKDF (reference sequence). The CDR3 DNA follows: TGTGCCACCAGCAGAGTGGCAGGGGTGTACGAGCAGTACTTC. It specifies CATSRVAGVYEQYF.

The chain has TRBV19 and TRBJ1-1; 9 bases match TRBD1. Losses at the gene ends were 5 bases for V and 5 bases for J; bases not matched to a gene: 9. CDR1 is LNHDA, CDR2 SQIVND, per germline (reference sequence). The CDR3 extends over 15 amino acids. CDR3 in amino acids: CASSSPTGGETEAFF. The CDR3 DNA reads TGTGCCAGTAGTTCTCCGACAGGGGGTGAAACTGAAGCTTTCTTT.

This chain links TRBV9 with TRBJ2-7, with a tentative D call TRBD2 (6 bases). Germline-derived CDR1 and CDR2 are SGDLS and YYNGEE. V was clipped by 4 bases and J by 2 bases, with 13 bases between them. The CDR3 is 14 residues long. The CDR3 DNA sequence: TGTGCCAGCAGCCGCGGGACTCCCCCCTACGAGCAGTACTTC. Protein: CASSRGTPPYEQYF. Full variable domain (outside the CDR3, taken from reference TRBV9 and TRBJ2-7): DSGVTQTPKHLITATGQRVTLRCSPRSGDLSVYWYQQSLDQGLQFLIQYYNGEERAKGNILERFSAQQFPDLHSELNLSSLELGDSALYFCASSRGTPPYEQYFGPGTRLTVT.

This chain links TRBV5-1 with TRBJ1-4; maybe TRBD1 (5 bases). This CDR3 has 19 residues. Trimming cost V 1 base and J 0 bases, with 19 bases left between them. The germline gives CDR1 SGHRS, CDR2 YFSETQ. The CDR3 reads CASSLWAGKAAATNEKLFF. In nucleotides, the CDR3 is TGCGCCAGCAGCTTGTGGGCAGGGAAGGCGGCTGCAACTAATGAAAAACTGTTTTTT.

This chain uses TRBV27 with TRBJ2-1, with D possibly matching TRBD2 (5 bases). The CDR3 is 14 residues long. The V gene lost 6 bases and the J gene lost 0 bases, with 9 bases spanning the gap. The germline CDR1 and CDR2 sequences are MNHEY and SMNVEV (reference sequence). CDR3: CASRRSGSYNEQFF. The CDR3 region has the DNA TGTGCCAGCAGACGAAGCGGCTCCTACAATGAGCAGTTCTTC.

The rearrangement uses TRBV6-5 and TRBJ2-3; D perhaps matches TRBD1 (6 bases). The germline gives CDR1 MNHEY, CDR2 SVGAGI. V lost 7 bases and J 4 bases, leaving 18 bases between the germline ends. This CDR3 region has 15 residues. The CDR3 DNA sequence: TGTGCCAGCAATGACTATGGGGGCAACTCAGATACGCAGTATTTT. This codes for CASNDYGGNSDTQYF.

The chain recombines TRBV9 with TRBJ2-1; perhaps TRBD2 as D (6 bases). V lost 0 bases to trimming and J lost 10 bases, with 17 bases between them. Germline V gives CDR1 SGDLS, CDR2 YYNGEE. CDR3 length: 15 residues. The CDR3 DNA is TGTGCCAGCAGCGTAGGCCCCCGACTAGGTTTGGAGCAGTTCTTC. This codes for CASSVGPRLGLEQFF.

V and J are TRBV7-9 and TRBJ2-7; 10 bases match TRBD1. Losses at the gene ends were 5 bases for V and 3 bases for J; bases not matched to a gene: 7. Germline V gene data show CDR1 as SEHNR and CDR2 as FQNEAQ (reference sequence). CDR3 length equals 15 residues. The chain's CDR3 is CASSPAGTGDYEQYF. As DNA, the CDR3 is TGTGCCAGCAGCCCTGCCGGGACAGGGGACTACGAGCAGTACTTC.

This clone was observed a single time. CDR3 amino acids: CASTEAPAYNEQFF. The DNA for the CDR3 is TGTGCCAGCACCGAGGCCCCGGCCTACAATGAGCAGTTCTTC. The chain has TRBV6-1 and TRBJ2-1, with D unresolved. Germline V gene lookup returns CDR1 MNHNS and CDR2 SASEGT. The V end lost 7 bases, the J end lost 2 bases, and 12 bases lay between the germline ends. CDR3 length: 14 residues.

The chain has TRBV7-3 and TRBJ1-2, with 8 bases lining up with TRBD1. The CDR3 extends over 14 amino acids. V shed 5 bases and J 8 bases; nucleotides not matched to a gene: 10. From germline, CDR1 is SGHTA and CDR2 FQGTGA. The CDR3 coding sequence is TGTGCCAGCAGCCCACAGGGGGGGAGAGGGGGCTACACCTTC. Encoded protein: CASSPQGGRGGYTF.

The CDR3 sequence is CASNNDQPQHF. The CDR3 DNA reads as TGTGCCAGCAACAACGATCAGCCCCAGCATTTT. V usage is TRBV6-1 and J usage is TRBJ1-5, with D unclear. This CDR3 spans 11 amino acids. Germline CDR1 MNHNS, CDR2 SASEGT. V was clipped by 7 bases and J by 5 bases, with 6 bases between them.

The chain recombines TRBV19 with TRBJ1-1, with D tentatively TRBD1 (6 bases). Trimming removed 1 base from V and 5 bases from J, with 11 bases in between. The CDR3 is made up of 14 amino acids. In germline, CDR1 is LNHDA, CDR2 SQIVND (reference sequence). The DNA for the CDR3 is TGTGCCAGTAGTATAGGGGGGCAGTGGACTGAAGCTTTCTTT. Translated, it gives CASSIGGQWTEAFF.

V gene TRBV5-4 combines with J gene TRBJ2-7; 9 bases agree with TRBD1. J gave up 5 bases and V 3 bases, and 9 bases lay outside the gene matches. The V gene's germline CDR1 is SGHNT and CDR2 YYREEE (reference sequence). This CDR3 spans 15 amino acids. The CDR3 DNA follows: TGTGCCAGCAGCTCCTCCGGGACAGGGCGAAACGAGCAGTACTTC. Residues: CASSSSGTGRNEQYF. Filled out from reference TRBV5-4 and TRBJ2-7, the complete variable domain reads ETGVTQSPTHLIKTRGQQVTLRCSSQSGHNTVSWYQQALGQGPQFIFQYYREEENGRGNFPPRFSGLQFPNYSSELNVNALELDDSALYLCASSSSGTGRNEQYFGPGTRLTVT.

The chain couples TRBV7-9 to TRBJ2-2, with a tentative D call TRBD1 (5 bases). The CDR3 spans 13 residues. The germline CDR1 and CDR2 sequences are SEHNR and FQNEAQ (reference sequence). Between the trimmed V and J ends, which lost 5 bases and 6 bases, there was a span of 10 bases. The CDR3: CASSQDTPGELFF. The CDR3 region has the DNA TGTGCCAGCAGCCAGGACACCCCCGGGGAGCTGTTTTTT.

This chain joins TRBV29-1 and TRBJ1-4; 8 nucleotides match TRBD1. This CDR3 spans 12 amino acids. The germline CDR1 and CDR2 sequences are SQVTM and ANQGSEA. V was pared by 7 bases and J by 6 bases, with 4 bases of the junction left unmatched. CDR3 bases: TGCAGCGCCGACAGGGGAGATGAAAAACTGTTTTTT. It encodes CSADRGDEKLFF.

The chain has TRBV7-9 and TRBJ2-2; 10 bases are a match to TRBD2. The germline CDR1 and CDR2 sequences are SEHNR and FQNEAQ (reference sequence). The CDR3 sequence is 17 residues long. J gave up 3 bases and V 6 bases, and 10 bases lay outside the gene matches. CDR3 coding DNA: TGTGCCAGCAGACGCACCGGGACTAGCGCCCACACCGGGGAGCTGTTTTTT. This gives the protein CASRRTGTSAHTGELFF.

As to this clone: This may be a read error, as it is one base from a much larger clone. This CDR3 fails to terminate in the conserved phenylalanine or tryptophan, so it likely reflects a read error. CDR3 coding DNA: TGTGCCACCAGCTTGCTCGGAGGGGCAAATGGCTACACCTTA. Its translation: CATSLLGGANGYTL. The V gene is TRBV15, the J gene TRBJ1-2; D might be TRBD1 (5 bases). Looked up from germline, CDR1 is LNHNV and CDR2 is YYDKDF (reference sequence). This CDR3 has 14 residues. The V gene lost 5 bases and the J gene lost 6 bases, with 16 bases spanning the gap.

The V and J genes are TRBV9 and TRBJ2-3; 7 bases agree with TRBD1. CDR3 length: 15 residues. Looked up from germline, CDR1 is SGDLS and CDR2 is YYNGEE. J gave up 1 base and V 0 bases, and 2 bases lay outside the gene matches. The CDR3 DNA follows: TGTGCCAGCAGCGTAGCTGGACAGGGCACAGATACGCAGTATTTT. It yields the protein CASSVAGQGTDTQYF.